These 17 T cell receptor beta chains originate from one sample sequenced in a study of cytotoxic CD8 clonotypes in ibrutinib-treated CLL. Data came from immunoSEQ multiplex PCR; TCRdb stores just in-frame clones and leaves some out. The profile shows 200,000 to 250,000 clones, roughly 65% of them singletons. This specimen consisted of PBMCs, obtained after 12 months of ibrutinib treatment. Source of these receptors: a human donor with chronic lymphocytic leukemia.

The chain employs TRBV13 and TRBJ1-2, with TRBD1 as a possible D gene (6 bases). Between the trimmed V and J ends, which lost 1 base and 6 bases, there was a span of 15 bases. The CDR3 is made up of 15 amino acids. Germline CDR1 is PRHDT and CDR2 is FYEKMQ (reference sequence). As DNA, the CDR3 is TGTGCCAGCAGCTTAGCAGCGGGGGCTCGGAATGGCTACACCTTC. Translation: CASSLAAGARNGYTF.

This chain links TRBV12-5 with TRBJ2-7, with D possibly matching TRBD2 (7 bases). The germline V and J ends were trimmed by 5 bases and 3 bases, with 17 bases remaining between them. Looked up from germline, CDR1 is LGHNT and CDR2 is FRNRAP. There are 15 residues in the CDR3. CDR3 DNA: TGTGCTAGTGGTCCGGGGGAAGCGGGACACTACGAGCAGTACTTC. Translated, it gives CASGPGEAGHYEQYF.

The CDR3 DNA reads as TGTGCCACCAGCACGTGGGGGACTAGCGGGAGCCGGAACACCGGGGAGCTGTTTTTT. It encodes CATSTWGTSGSRNTGELFF. The chain is built from TRBV15 and TRBJ2-2, with 14 bases matching TRBD2. In germline, CDR1 is LNHNV, CDR2 YYDKDF (reference sequence). Losses at the gene ends were 4 bases for V and 1 base for J; bases not matched to a gene: 8. This CDR3 comprises 19 residues.

To note about this clone: The sample holds other DNA sequences that translate to the same CDR3. The chain recombines TRBV19 with TRBJ1-5; TRBD1 aligns across 7 bases. Trimming took 10 bases from V and 7 from J; bases not matched to a gene: 7. Per the germline V gene, CDR1 is LNHDA and CDR2 is SQIVND (reference sequence). CDR3 length: 12 residues. The CDR3 nucleotides read TGTGCCACAAGACAGGGTGGGCAGCCCCAGCATTTT. Its translation is CATRQGGQPQHF.

The CDR3 DNA reads as TGTGCCAGCAGTTCGACTGACTCCTACGAGCAGTACTTC. Its translation: CASSSTDSYEQYF. V and J are TRBV6-5 and TRBJ2-7; D not resolved. Germline-derived CDR1 and CDR2 are MNHEY and SVGAGI. V shed 4 bases and J shed 0 bases, with 7 bases lying between them. The CDR3 spans 13 residues.

This chain joins TRBV19 and TRBJ1-2; D is unresolved. This CDR3 region has 16 residues. Germline V gene lookup returns CDR1 LNHDA and CDR2 SQIVND (reference sequence). Trimming left V 7 bases short and J 5 bases short, with 23 bases between. The DNA for the CDR3 is TGTGCCAGTAATCTGAGGCTCTTTGGACCTCATTATGGCTACACCTTC. It codes for CASNLRLFGPHYGYTF.

This clone was observed a handful of times. The chain has TRBV30 and TRBJ1-6; weak D call: TRBD1 (5 bases). The germline V gene encodes CDR1 GTSNPN and CDR2 SVGIG (reference sequence). The CDR3 spans 14 residues. V lost 3 bases and J lost 9, with 15 bases in between. CDR3 nucleotide sequence: TGTGCCTGGAGGGCCGGGGGGAATAGTTCACCCCTCCACTTT. It yields the protein CAWRAGGNSSPLHF.

The V call is TRBV6-5, the J call TRBJ1-1; maybe TRBD1 (5 bases). V lost 0 bases and J lost 3, with 11 bases in between. The CDR3 spans 15 residues. Germline-derived CDR1 and CDR2 are MNHEY and SVGAGI. The CDR3 region is CASSYSIEGHTEAFF. CDR3 sequence (DNA): TGTGCCAGCAGTTACTCGATCGAGGGGCACACTGAAGCTTTCTTT.

The chain recombines TRBV9 with TRBJ2-3, with TRBD1 identical over 12 bases. Trimming cost V 3 bases and J 4 bases; bases outside gene matches: 6. The CDR3 runs to 16 residues. Germline V lookup: CDR1 SGDLS, CDR2 YYNGEE. The CDR3 protein is CASSASRDRGPDTQYF. CDR3 DNA: TGTGCCAGCAGCGCGTCCCGGGACAGGGGGCCAGATACGCAGTATTTT.

This clone has a single count. The rearrangement joins TRBV19 to TRBJ1-1; perhaps TRBD1 as D (6 bases). Trimming left V 3 bases short and J 4 bases short, with 18 bases between. The CDR3 consists of 16 residues. CDR1 LNHDA and CDR2 SQIVND come from the germline V gene (reference sequence). CDR3 sequence (DNA): TGTGCCAGTAGTATCATTGGGTCCTCCAGGGGCACTGAAGCTTTCTTT. This encodes CASSIIGSSRGTEAFF.

V gene TRBV27 combines with J gene TRBJ2-2; TRBD1 is a possible D gene (6 bases). Germline V gives CDR1 MNHEY, CDR2 SMNVEV (reference sequence). Trimming stripped 7 bases from V and 0 bases from J, with 15 bases between. CDR3 size: 16 residues. The CDR3 region has the DNA TGTGCCAGCACCCTACAGGGATACGCGAACACCGGGGAGCTGTTTTTT. Translation gives CASTLQGYANTGELFF.

The chain recombines TRBV6-6 with TRBJ2-7; the D is unclear. V dropped 5 bases and J dropped 3 bases, with 11 bases sitting between them. CDR1 is MNHNY and CDR2 is SVGAGI in the germline V gene (reference sequence). The length of the CDR3 is 13 residues. The CDR3 nucleotides read TGTGCCAGCAGTCCCTATCAAGGCTACGAGCAGTACTTC. Protein sequence: CASSPYQGYEQYF.

The J gene is TRBJ2-2, the V gene TRBV6-5; 10 bases match TRBD2. Germline V gives CDR1 MNHEY, CDR2 SVGAGI. The CDR3 has 16 residues. V gave up 2 bases and J gave up 7 bases; unmatched junction bases: 7. The CDR3 DNA is TGTGCCAGCAGTTACGGGGTTAGCGGGAGGAGCGGGGAGCTGTTTTTT. The encoded protein is CASSYGVSGRSGELFF.

This chain joins TRBV5-1 and TRBJ2-1; TRBD2 agrees at 14 bases. Germline CDR1 is SGHRS and CDR2 is YFSETQ. J lost 8 bases, V lost 4 bases, and 8 bases had no gene match. This CDR3 is built from 16 residues. As DNA, the CDR3 is TGCGCCAGCAGCAATTTGGGACTAGCGGGAGTTGATGAGCAGTTCTTC. Translating gives CASSNLGLAGVDEQFF.

This chain links TRBV7-8 with TRBJ1-2, with D possibly TRBD1 on 5 matching bases. This CDR3 contains 14 residues. Germline V gene lookup returns CDR1 SGHVS and CDR2 FQNEAQ. The V and J ends lost 2 bases and 4 bases respectively, with 11 bases between them. The CDR3 region is CASSLLPTAYGYTF. The CDR3 DNA follows: TGTGCCAGCAGCTTACTGCCGACAGCCTATGGCTACACCTTC.

The chain uses TRBV5-1 and TRBJ1-6, with 10 bases identical to TRBD1. This CDR3 has 14 amino acids. The trim removed 4 bases at V and 12 bases at J, leaving 7 bases unmatched. The germline CDR1 and CDR2 sequences are SGHRS and YFSETQ. The CDR3 loop is CASSLLDRGGPLHF. The CDR3 DNA sequence: TGCGCCAGCAGCCTCTTGGACAGGGGGGGACCCCTCCACTTT.

CDR3 sequence (DNA): TGTGCCTGGAGTAAGGGAACAGGGGACAATCAGCCCCAGCATTTT. Translating gives CAWSKGTGDNQPQHF. The chain joins TRBV30 to TRBJ1-5, with 7 positions matching TRBD1. The junction had 7 bases not matched to a gene; V was cut back by 2 bases and J by 3 bases. CDR3 size: 15 residues. Germline V CDR1 and CDR2: GTSNPN, SVGIG (reference sequence). The full variable domain, in which reference TRBV30 and TRBJ1-5 provide the parts outside the CDR3, is SQTIHQWPATLVQPVGSPLSLECTVEGTSNPNLYWYRQAAGRGLQLLFYSVGIGQISSEVPQNLSASRPQDRQFILSSKKLLLSDSGFYLCAWSKGTGDNQPQHFGDGTRLSIL.